Detailed here is one TCR beta chain. This clone was detected once. This receptor's antigen is unknown. Base qualities are missing; no much larger clone stands one base away. Based on the germline V gene, the CDR1 and CDR2 sequences are SGHDN and FVKESK. Including cysteine and phenylalanine, the CDR3 has 17 amino acids. Only the CDR3 DNA stays, 51 bases, in frame from base 1. Trimming accounts for 4 bases at V and 4 bases at J, while the number of junction bases matched to no gene is 14. Genomic DNA was isolated with the QIAamp DNA kit from frozen aliquots of single-cell suspensions that had not been sorted. The tumour samples consisted of surgically resected non-small cell lung cancer tissue. Tissues were received within 2 hours of resection and were immediately processed into single-cell suspensions. Tissue was broken up mechanically, digested enzymatically with DNase I, collagenase I and hyaluronidase for 30 to 35 minutes at 37 degrees C, and then filtered and RBC-lysed.

This record belongs to a study of immune cell composition in non-small cell lung cancer (dated by TCRdb to 2017 to 2019). With respect to the entire study: Histologic subtype, mostly lung adenocarcinoma or squamous cell carcinoma, was determined with H&E together with p63, CK5, Napsin A and TTF-1 immunohistochemistry. Adaptive Biotechnologies TCR-beta sequencing was carried out on over 32 paired NSCLC tumour and non-adjacent lung specimens, as well as on 26 tumour-only specimens. In supplementary cohort #1, which comprised 10 lung adenocarcinoma cases, paired tumour/lung TCR-beta sequencing was performed and TIL populations were generated so that tumour reactivity could be assessed. The subtype comparisons left out a handful of tumour specimens with TCR-beta data because those specimens were rare histological subtypes. The paper as a whole reports these results and caveats: Lung squamous cell carcinoma tumours had significantly higher Top 10 clone scores and productive clonality than lung adenocarcinoma tumours. The reactivity cohort was only approximately eleven cases, and tumour-reactive clones were not shown to share sequences with the dominant in vivo tumour-associated clones. Nearly half of NSCLC cases had tumour-associated clones >0.5%, with more than 70% of squamous carcinomas showing such clones compared with more than 25% of adenocarcinomas. Across about 10 adenocarcinoma cases, TIL tumour reactivity correlated strongly with maximal tumour-associated clone frequency but not with overall clonality. No significant correlation was found between tumour TCR-beta clonality and smoking pack-years.

A two-step multiplex PCR was used to amplify TCR-beta CDR3 regions from genomic DNA, and Illumina-compatible adaptors were added in the second step. As a commercial immunoSEQ service, TCR-beta immunosequencing was carried out on an Illumina platform. For the original study's pipeline: Repertoires were described by productive clonality and by Top 10 Clones, which is the percentage of T-cell templates coming from the ten most frequent sequences. Productive clonality had a range of 0 to 1, where 1 means a monoclonal population. Tumour-associated clones, identified using log10 scatter plots, were defined as sequences that made up at least 0.1% of tumour T-cell templates and were not found in the matched non-adjacent lung. Student's t-tests were used for two-group comparisons, ANOVA for comparisons across stages, and linear regression for relationships, with analyses done in GraphPad Prism7 and R. Here the immuneACCESS table is served through TCRdb, limited to in-frame sequences with V and J called. Missing clones are a known gap in these copies; in checked studies unresolved V genes cover under half, and the rest lacks a known reason. V, J and clone size are taken as reported in that table, and D and trimming were inferred from the DNA itself. The sample table contains approximately 2,900 clones; only one count was recorded for 81% of them. The ten largest clones capture approximately 10% of the sample.

These records were also assigned to another study, of CD4 T cells in lung cancer. Taken from the second paper: In the study, blood T cells of NSCLC patients were screened for responses to candidate mutation-encoded neoepitopes, and neoantigen-specific CD4+ T-cell clones and TCRs were isolated. Tumor and non-adjacent lung tissue came from a handful of patients undergoing curative-intent resections for stage I-III non-small cell lung cancer. Aged 60 to 69 when blood was donated, the resected patients, most of whom were former smokers, had either lung adenocarcinoma or squamous cell carcinoma. Treatments the patients had received before donating blood included platinum chemotherapy, and some of the patients were given nivolumab or pembrolizumab. Rather than memory responses to the cancer, some blood-derived responses might reflect cross-reactivity or in vitro priming of naive T cells. The frequency of neoantigen-specific clonotypes in tumor resections, non-adjacent lung and cultured T-cell products was followed using TCRB deep sequencing. The kit provider's software was used to analyze TCRB sequence data, and Fisher's exact test was used to test clonotype templates for tumor enrichment.

The chain is assembled from TRBV14 and TRBJ2-7, and TRBD2 aligns with 9 junction nucleotides. The sequence came from a human donor with non-small cell lung cancer. Sequencing was done on a sample of lung tumor tissue. The CDR3 reads CASSRNSGSIIPYEQYF. The bases read TGTGCCAGCAGCCGGAATAGCGGGAGTATAATCCCGTACGAGCAGTACTTC.